This T cell receptor beta chain was obtained from a study of breast tumors, draining lymph nodes, adjacent tissues. Findings of the study overall: Tumors had less TCR diversity than lymph nodes, more than nontumor tissue.

The lymph nodes were axillary draining lymph nodes from breast cancer patients. Many counts were recorded for this clonotype. Its antigen is undetermined. TCRdb called the multiplex PCR reads again in MiXCR, with one record for every CDR3 protein. The data show 150,000 to 200,000 distinct CDR3 sequences, 30% to 40% seen once. The origin of this receptor is a female donor with breast cancer. Some clones in this sample may be carry-over from other donors' samples. Sequencing was performed on axillary lymph node tissue.

CDR3 in DNA: TGTGCCAGCAGCCCCGACTGGGTTAATTCACCCCTCCACTTT. Protein sequence: CASSPDWVNSPLHF. V is TRBV7-9 and J is TRBJ1-6; D remains unclear. V lost 5 bases and J 6 bases, leaving 11 bases between the germline ends. Germline assignment: CDR1 SEHNR and CDR2 FQNEAQ (reference sequence). This CDR3 region has 14 residues.